The 4 T cell receptor beta chains reported below all come from one sample, sequenced in a study of response to subunit inactivated influenza vaccine. From the RT-PCR reads, TCRdb called clonotypes with MiXCR, one entry per CDR3 protein. Altogether about 520,000 distinct CDR3 sequences are present, 25% being singletons, with the ten largest covering 1.9%. Sequencing was performed on CD4+ T cells sorted from PBMCs, taken less than 6 days after vaccination. The receptor source for this set is a man aged 45 to 65 who received an inactivated influenza vaccine.

A few counts support this clonotype. The CDR3 DNA is TGTGCCATCAGTGATCGGGATTCCGCGAACACCGGGGAGCTGTTTTTT. This codes for CAISDRDSANTGELFF. The chain carries TRBV10-3 and TRBJ2-2; perhaps TRBD2 as D (5 bases). This CDR3 has 16 amino acids. Looked up from germline, CDR1 is ENHRY and CDR2 is SYGVKD. The V and J ends lost 3 bases and 0 bases respectively, with 11 bases between them.

This clonotype was picked up a small number of times. The chain is built from TRBV7-8 and TRBJ2-4; D call uncertain. V was trimmed by 5 bases and J by 0 bases, leaving 14 bases between them. The CDR3 is 16 amino acids. In germline, CDR1 is SGHVS, CDR2 FQNEAQ. The CDR3 region has the DNA TGTGCCAGCAGCCTCCCTCGGCTACTAGCCAAAAACATTCAGTACTTC. It yields the protein CASSLPRLLAKNIQYF.

The CDR3 nucleotides read TGTGCCAGCAGCGGAATACAGGGGGCTAACGACGAGCAGTACTTC. Translated, it gives CASSGIQGANDEQYF. The rearrangement links TRBV5-5 to TRBJ2-7; 9 positions agree with TRBD1. The CDR3 is 15 residues long. CDR1 and CDR2 from the germline V gene are SGHKS and YYEKEE (reference sequence). The V gene end was trimmed by 4 bases and the J gene end by 5 bases; junction bases not matched to a gene: 10.

This clonotype was seen a handful of times. V and J are TRBV11-2 and TRBJ2-7; 11 positions match TRBD1. V shed 0 bases, J shed 5 bases, and the junction held 6 bases outside the gene matches. Germline-derived CDR1 and CDR2 are SGHAT and FQNNGV. The CDR3 is 16 amino acids. CDR3 sequence (DNA): TGTGCCAGCAGCTTAGAACACCGGACAGGGGGCAACGAGCAGTACTTC. Amino acid sequence: CASSLEHRTGGNEQYF.